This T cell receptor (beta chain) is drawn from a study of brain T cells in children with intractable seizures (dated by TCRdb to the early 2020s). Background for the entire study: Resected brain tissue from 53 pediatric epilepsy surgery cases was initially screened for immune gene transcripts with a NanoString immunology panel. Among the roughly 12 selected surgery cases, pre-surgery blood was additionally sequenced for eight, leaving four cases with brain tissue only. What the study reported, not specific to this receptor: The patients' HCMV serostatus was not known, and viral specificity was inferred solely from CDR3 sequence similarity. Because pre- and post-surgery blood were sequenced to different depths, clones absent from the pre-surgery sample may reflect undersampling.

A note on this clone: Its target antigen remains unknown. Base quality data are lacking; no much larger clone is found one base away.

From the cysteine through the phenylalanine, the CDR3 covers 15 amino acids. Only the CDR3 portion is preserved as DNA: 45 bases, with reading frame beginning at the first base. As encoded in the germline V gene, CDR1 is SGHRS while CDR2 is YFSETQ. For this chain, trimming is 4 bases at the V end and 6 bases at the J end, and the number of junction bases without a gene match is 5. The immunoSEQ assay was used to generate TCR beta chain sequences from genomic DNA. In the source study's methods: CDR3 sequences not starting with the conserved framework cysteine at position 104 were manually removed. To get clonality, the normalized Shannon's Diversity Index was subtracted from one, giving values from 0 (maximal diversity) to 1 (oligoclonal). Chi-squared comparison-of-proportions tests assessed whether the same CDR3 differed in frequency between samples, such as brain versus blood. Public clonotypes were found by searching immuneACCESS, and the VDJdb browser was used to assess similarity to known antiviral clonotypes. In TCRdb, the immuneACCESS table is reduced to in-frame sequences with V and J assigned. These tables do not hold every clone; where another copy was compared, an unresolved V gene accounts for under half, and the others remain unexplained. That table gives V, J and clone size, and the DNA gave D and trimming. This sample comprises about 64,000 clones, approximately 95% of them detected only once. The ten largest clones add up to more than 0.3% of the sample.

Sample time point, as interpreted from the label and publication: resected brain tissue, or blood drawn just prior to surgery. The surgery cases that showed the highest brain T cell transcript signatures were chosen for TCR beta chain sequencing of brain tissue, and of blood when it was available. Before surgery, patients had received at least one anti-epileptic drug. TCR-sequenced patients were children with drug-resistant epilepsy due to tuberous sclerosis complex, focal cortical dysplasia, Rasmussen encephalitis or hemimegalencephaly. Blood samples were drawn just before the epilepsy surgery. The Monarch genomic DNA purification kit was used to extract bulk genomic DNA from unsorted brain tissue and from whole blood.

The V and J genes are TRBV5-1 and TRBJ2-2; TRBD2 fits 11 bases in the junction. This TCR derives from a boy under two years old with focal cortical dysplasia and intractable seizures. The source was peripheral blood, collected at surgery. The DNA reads TGCGCCAGCAGCCCCACTAGCGGGGGATCCGGGGAGCTGTTTTTT. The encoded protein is CASSPTSGGSGELFF.